The 19 T cell receptor beta chains reported below all come from one sample, sequenced in a study of identical twins. Each CDR3 protein gets one entry after TCRdb re-called the 5' RACE reads with MiXCR. This sample has 1.5 million to 2 million distinct CDR3 sequences, with about 32% found just once. Sequencing used cord blood. These receptor sequences come from a newborn girl in good health.

This sequence joins TRBV4-1 and TRBJ2-5, with 9 bases identical to TRBD1. The J call is uncertain, as TRBJ2-7 better fits the DNA end. The germline gives CDR1 MGHRA, CDR2 YSYEKL. CDR3 length equals 18 residues. CDR3 bases: TGCGCCAGCAGCCAAGACTACGACAGGGGGGGACGGCCGTACGAGCAGTACTTC. Translating it yields CASSQDYDRGGRPYEQYF.

This chain uses TRBV16 with TRBJ2-1; the match to TRBD2 covers 7 bases. Germline trimming cut 1 base from V and 15 bases from J; bases unmatched to any gene: 12. The CDR3 is 14 amino acids. Per the germline V gene, CDR1 is KGHSY and CDR2 is FQNENV. This CDR3 reads CASSQLTERGPRFF. In DNA, the CDR3 is TGTGCCAGCAGCCAATTGACGGAGCGGGGCCCCCGGTTCTTC.

This clonotype was found many times. The J gene is TRBJ2-1, the V gene TRBV7-9; 10 nucleotides agree with TRBD2. The germline V gene encodes CDR1 SEHNR and CDR2 FQNEAQ (reference sequence). This CDR3 spans 15 amino acids. V lost 5 bases and J lost 4; bases outside the gene matches: 5. The CDR3 sequence is CASSLSGRFYNEQFF. The CDR3 nucleotides read TGTGCCAGCAGCCTTAGCGGGAGGTTTTACAATGAGCAGTTCTTC. The full variable domain, rest sourced from reference TRBV7-9 and TRBJ2-1, is DTGVSQNPRHKITKRGQNVTFRCDPISEHNRLYWYRQTLGQGPEFLTYFQNEAQLEKSRLLSDRFSAERPKGSFSTLEIQRTEQGDSAMYLCASSLSGRFYNEQFFGPGTRLTVL.

This chain connects TRBV20-1 to TRBJ2-3, with 9 positions matching TRBD2. Losses at the gene ends were 3 bases for V and 4 bases for J; bases not matched to a gene: 5. CDR1 and CDR2 from the germline V gene are DFQATT and SNEGSKA (reference sequence). The CDR3 loop spans 14 amino acids. The CDR3 nucleotides read TGCAGTGCTAGTCCTAGCGGGATCCCAGATACGCAGTATTTT. This encodes CSASPSGIPDTQYF.

The chain has TRBV6-6 and TRBJ2-1; the match to TRBD2 covers 7 bases. J lost 8 bases, V lost 4 bases, and 14 bases had no gene match. Germline-derived CDR1 and CDR2 are MNHNY and SVGAGI (reference sequence). This CDR3 is 16 amino acids long. The CDR3 DNA sequence: TGTGCCAGCAGTTCCCGTCAACAGACTAGCAACCATGAGCAGTTCTTC. Protein product: CASSSRQQTSNHEQFF.

The CDR3 DNA reads as TGCGCCAGCAGCCAATGGACAGGGACCTACGAGCAGTACTTC. Amino acids: CASSQWTGTYEQYF. This chain uses TRBV4-1 with TRBJ2-7; 8 bases are a match to TRBD1. Germline loops: CDR1 MGHRA, CDR2 YSYEKL. The CDR3 runs to 14 residues. V lost 2 bases and J lost 2; bases outside the gene matches: 2.

This clonotype was observed a few times. This chain uses TRBV4-1 with TRBJ1-4; no reliable D call. V dropped 1 base and J dropped 16 bases, with 10 bases sitting between them. CDR1 is MGHRA and CDR2 is YSYEKL in the germline V gene. The CDR3 spans 11 residues. CDR3: CASSQAGRRFF. CDR3 sequence (DNA): TGCGCCAGCAGCCAAGCCGGGAGGCGGTTTTTT.

The V and J genes are TRBV9 and TRBJ2-1; 7 bases are a match to TRBD2. Germline V lookup: CDR1 SGDLS, CDR2 YYNGEE. The CDR3 loop spans 14 amino acids. Trimming cost V 2 bases and J 5 bases; bases outside gene matches: 4. The CDR3 sequence is CASSVRGGDNEQFF. In DNA form, the CDR3 reads TGTGCCAGCAGCGTTAGGGGAGGGGACAATGAGCAGTTCTTC.

In its sample, this clonotype was seen a few times. The chain joins TRBV2 to TRBJ2-3; D may be TRBD1 (5 bases). The V and J ends lost 8 bases and 8 bases respectively, with 20 bases between them. This CDR3 has 14 residues. Germline lookup yields CDR1 SNHLY and CDR2 FYNNEI. In DNA, the CDR3 is TGTGCCAGCCTAGGACCTGCGGTCAGGGCTACGCAGTATTTT. It codes for CASLGPAVRATQYF.

This clonotype has a handful of counts. The V call is TRBV6-2 or TRBV6-3, the J call TRBJ2-7; D ambiguous. Trimming took 6 bases from V and 0 from J, leaving 18 bases between them. The CDR3 is 16 amino acids. CDR1 is MNHEY, CDR2 SVGEGT, per germline. Here the CDR3 DNA reads TGTGCCAGCAGCTACCACACGTCGACGATCTCCTACGAGCAGTACTTC. This translates into CASSYHTSTISYEQYF.

The chain couples TRBV10-2 to TRBJ1-1; D remains ambiguous. Trimming left V 2 bases short and J 3 bases short, with 7 bases between. Germline V gives CDR1 WSHSY, CDR2 SAAADI. The CDR3 is made up of 13 amino acids. CDR3 DNA: TGCGCCAGCAGTGAGGGGAGGCACACTGAAGCTTTCTTT. Protein sequence: CASSEGRHTEAFF.

The rearrangement uses TRBV4-1 and TRBJ2-1, with TRBD2 matching 11 bases. The CDR3 spans 17 residues. Unmatched junction bases numbered 12, after V lost 2 bases and J lost 9 bases. Germline V gives CDR1 MGHRA, CDR2 YSYEKL. CDR3 DNA sequence: TGCGCCAGCAGCCAATTTAGCGGGACTAGCGGCTTGGCTGAGCAGTTCTTC. Its protein product is CASSQFSGTSGLAEQFF.

This clonotype came up a few times. The gene calls are TRBV11-2 and TRBJ2-4, with TRBD1 as a possible D gene (5 bases). The germline V and J ends were trimmed by 1 base and 3 bases, with 13 bases remaining between them. The CDR3 extends over 16 amino acids. CDR1 and CDR2 (germline): SGHAT, FQNNGV. The CDR3 bases are TGTGCCAGCAGCTTAGGAAGAGGAAGGGGCAAAAACATTCAGTACTTC. Protein product: CASSLGRGRGKNIQYF.

The genes are TRBV27 and TRBJ2-7, with 7 bases that match TRBD1. This CDR3 contains 16 residues. Trimming at V came to 5 bases and at J to 1 base, leaving 11 bases not matched to a gene. The V gene's germline CDR1 is MNHEY and CDR2 SMNVEV (reference sequence). CDR3 in DNA: TGTGCCAGCAGTCCCTACATACAGGGGAAGTCCTACGAGCAGTACTTC. Encoded protein: CASSPYIQGKSYEQYF.

This clonotype was seen a few times. The chain joins TRBV6-1 to TRBJ2-3; TRBD2 aligns across 7 bases. The V gene's germline CDR1 is MNHNS and CDR2 SASEGT. The CDR3 runs to 17 residues. Trimming at V came to 2 bases and at J to 1 base, leaving 9 bases not matched to a gene. The CDR3, as DNA: TGTGCCAGCAGTGAATGGAGGCAGCGGGACGGCACAGATACGCAGTATTTT. Its protein is CASSEWRQRDGTDTQYF.

This rearrangement joins TRBV3-1 to TRBJ1-1, with D perhaps TRBD1 (5 bases). Deletions cut 4 bases from V and 4 bases from J, with 10 bases between. Germline-derived CDR1 and CDR2 are LGHDT and YNNKEL (reference sequence). The CDR3 covers 13 residues. CDR3 amino acids: CASSRGTPTEAFF. CDR3 DNA: TGTGCCAGCAGCCGGGGGACCCCCACTGAAGCTTTCTTT. Full variable domain (missing parts from reference TRBV3-1 and TRBJ1-1): DTAVSQTPKYLVTQMGNDKSIKCEQNLGHDTMYWYKQDSKKFLKIMFSYNNKELIINETVPNRFSPKSPDKAHLNLHINSLELGDSAVYFCASSRGTPTEAFFGQGTRLTVV.

This chain uses TRBV3-1 with TRBJ1-2, with a weak D call TRBD1 (5 bases). The CDR3 sequence is 13 residues long. Trimming pared 4 bases from V and 1 base from J, leaving 7 bases between. Germline V gene sequence: CDR1 LGHDT, CDR2 YNNKEL (reference sequence). CDR3 DNA: TGTGCCAGCAGCCGGGGGATTAACTATGGCTACACCTTC. It codes for CASSRGINYGYTF.

The V and J genes are TRBV6-5 and TRBJ2-3; D might be TRBD1 or TRBD2, each matching 6 bases. The CDR3 runs to 16 residues. Per the germline V gene, CDR1 is MNHEY and CDR2 is SVGAGI. Deletions cut 6 bases from V and 1 base from J, with 17 bases between. The CDR3 coding sequence is TGTGCCAGCAGCTATGGGTTCGGGGGCCGCACAGATACGCAGTATTTT. This codes for CASSYGFGGRTDTQYF.

Here the CDR3 reads CASGLGLAGLQETQYF. The CDR3, as DNA: TGTGCTAGCGGCTTAGGACTAGCGGGGCTTCAAGAGACCCAGTACTTC. The chain has TRBV7-7 and TRBJ2-5; TRBD2 agrees at 12 bases. The germline V gene has CDR1 SSHAT and CDR2 FNYEAQ (reference sequence). The CDR3 has 16 residues.